This entry features one TCR beta chain sequence. Its cognate antigen is unknown. These data belong to a study of T cell responses to AZD1222 COVID-19 vaccine. Losses at the gene ends were 2 bases for V and 5 bases for J; bases not matched to a gene: 6. Germline CDR1 is LGHDT and CDR2 is YNNKEL (reference sequence). The CDR3 is made up of 15 amino acids. The study's findings and limits: There were repertoire samples only from the period after the peak T cell response. Baseline seropositives among AZD1222 recipients totaled only 5 or 6.

Clones were read by immunoSEQ multiplex PCR, and TCRdb kept only the in-frame ones, dropping some. The table includes approximately 89,000 clones, around nine tenths detected once. The rearrangement links TRBV3-1 (or the pseudogene TRBV3-2) to TRBJ2-3; TRBD2 aligns across 8 bases. The sample here was peripheral blood, taken on day 0 of AZD1222 vaccination. This TCR was recovered from an adult in good health. The DNA of the CDR3 is TGTGCCAGCAGCCAAACGGGGGGGCCGGGAGATACGCAGTATTTT. It codes for CASSQTGGPGDTQYF.